This T cell receptor (beta chain) was captured by sequencing in a study of T-cell reconstitution after alpha-beta-depleted transplantation in children (dated by TCRdb to 2016 to 2018). Background on the whole study: Using TCR repertoire profiling, the study quantitatively followed how T-cell immune reconstitution unfolded in children after TCRalphabeta/CD19-depleted allogeneic hematopoietic cell transplantation. Results the study describes overall, beyond this receptor: Apparently early alphabetaT-cell count recovery about two months after transplant reportedly relied on only several hundred rapidly expanded clones derived from non-depleted graft cells. The frequencies of hyperexpanded clones fell over the following months, and after one year, T-cell counts and TCRbeta diversity were mostly attributed to newly produced T cells. The high TCRbeta diversity at day 60 in some patients was ascribed to recipient T cells and intrathymic progenitors that had survived conditioning.

Receptors were amplified or captured by PCR. Sequencing was performed on an Illumina HiSeq 2500. TCR library preparation used molecular barcoding, with unique molecular identifiers applied to normalize quantification of the TCRbeta repertoire. TCRdb reprocessing: public reads trimmed at Q25 with fastp, clones called with MiXCR, in-frame beta chains kept. Duplicate CDR3 protein sequences are folded into a single record with the most common DNA and genes. Counted in this sample were approximately 500,000 distinct CDR3 sequences; over 9.5% of them appeared once. The ten largest clones add up to approximately 2% of the sample. Including cysteine and phenylalanine, the CDR3 has 14 amino acids. Of all the DNA, just the CDR3 is kept, 42 bases in frame from base 1. Based on the germline V gene (reference sequence), the CDR1 and CDR2 sequences are SGHKS and YYEKEE. Trimmed from V: 5 bases; trimmed from J: 6 bases; junction bases lacking a gene match: 7.

Reading the label with the study, this specimen's treatment or condition is: allogeneic hematopoietic cell transplantation with graft depleted of TCRalphabeta T cells and CD19 B cells. The transplant recipients were children given TCRalphabeta/CD19-depleted allogeneic hematopoietic cell grafts. In this sample, this clonotype turned up many times. The antigen it recognizes is unknown. No much larger clonotype is one base removed from it; base qualities were not supplied. This chain is built from TRBV5-5 and TRBJ2-1; the central 8 bases match TRBD1. Sequences were derived from PBMCs, sampled before TCRalphabeta/CD19-depleted stem cell transplant. This clonotype was obtained from a child aged 2 to 10 with inherited bone marrow failure, due to receive a stem cell transplant. This receptor has the CDR3 CASSMLQGVNEQFF. At the DNA level, the sequence is TGTGCCAGCAGTATGCTACAGGGGGTCAATGAGCAGTTCTTC.